This TCR beta chain was obtained from a study of shared clonotypes between healthy human individuals. This CDR3 has 17 amino acids. In germline, CDR1 is SGHTA, CDR2 FQGNSA. Trimming cost V 0 bases and J 5 bases; bases outside gene matches: 12. This clone has just a few counts. Its antigen is still unknown. Points from the study as a whole: Clonotype sharing among donors, it was expected, would be affected by sequencing depth.

Deep-level running was used for the assay. Assay used: immunoSEQ multiplex PCR; TCRdb lists only in-frame clones, some missing. The sample shows about 490,000 clones, approximately 79% of them seen only once. Material: PBMCs. The chain is built from TRBV7-2 and TRBJ1-2; TRBD1 matches at 7 bases. The TCR originated in a woman aged 40 to 50 in good health. Some clones in this sample may be carry-over from other donors' samples. CDR3 residues: CASSLARLQGIGYGYTF. The CDR3 coding sequence is TGTGCCAGCAGCTTAGCCAGATTACAGGGGATCGGTTATGGCTACACCTTC.